Each of the 5 T cell receptor beta chains below was sequenced from the same sample in a study of shared clonotypes between healthy human individuals. The naive CD8 fraction comprised CD45RO-negative cells positively selected for CCR7 and excluded terminally differentiated effector memory CD45RA+ cells. Method: immunoSEQ multiplex PCR; TCRdb's copy keeps in-frame clones and lacks some. The profile shows over 2 million clones, about 95% of them singletons. Material: naive CD8+ T cells sorted from blood. The receptors were gathered from a man between 18 and 29 years old in good health.

The chain is built from TRBV13 and TRBJ1-1; TRBD1 agrees at 7 bases. CDR1 is PRHDT, CDR2 FYEKMQ, per germline (reference sequence). This CDR3 contains 16 residues. The ends lost 2 bases at V and 4 bases at J; junction bases unmatched: 10. The CDR3 bases are TGTGCCAGCAGCTTAACCACAGGGGAGGGACTCACTGAAGCTTTCTTT. Translated: CASSLTTGEGLTEAFF.

As concerns this clone: Different DNA sequences within this sample yield the same CDR3. This chain links TRBV4-1 with TRBJ2-7; 7 bases are a match to TRBD2. Trimming cost V 4 bases and J 2 bases; bases outside gene matches: 2. CDR3 length: 13 residues. Germline loops: CDR1 MGHRA, CDR2 YSYEKL. The CDR3 DNA reads TGCGCCAGCAGCCTAGCGGGTGCCTACGAGCAGTACTTC. It yields the protein CASSLAGAYEQYF.

V gene TRBV2 combines with J gene TRBJ1-2; 7 nucleotides align to TRBD1. Germline V gene data show CDR1 as SNHLY and CDR2 as FYNNEI. The CDR3 runs 13 residues. Trimming at V came to 8 bases and at J to 3 bases, leaving 6 bases not matched to a gene. Here the CDR3 reads CASHPTGDYGYTF. CDR3 bases: TGTGCCAGCCACCCTACAGGGGACTATGGCTACACCTTC. Full variable domain (rest looked up from reference TRBV2 and TRBJ1-2): EPEVTQTPSHQVTQMGQEVILRCVPISNHLYFYWYRQILGQKVEFLVSFYNNEISEKSEIFDDQFSVERPDGSNFTLKIRSTKLEDSAMYFCASHPTGDYGYTFGSGTRLTVV.

Notes on this clone: In the same sample, other DNA sequences code for this CDR3. The CDR3 DNA sequence: TGTGCCAGCAGGTGGCGGGAGGGGAATCAGCCCCAGCATTTT. Protein product: CASRWREGNQPQHF. The chain joins TRBV6-5 to TRBJ1-5; maybe TRBD1 (5 bases). Trimming took off 6 bases at V and 4 bases at J, with 13 bases between the two ends. The CDR3 totals 14 residues. CDR1 is MNHEY and CDR2 is SVGAGI in the germline V gene.

V is TRBV7-3 and J is TRBJ1-2; 9 bases match TRBD1. The trim removed 5 bases at V and 7 bases at J, leaving 14 bases unmatched. The V gene's germline CDR1 is SGHTA and CDR2 FQGTGA. The CDR3 extends over 16 amino acids. This chain's CDR3 is CASSGRDRASRSGYTF. The DNA for the CDR3 is TGTGCCAGCAGCGGCCGGGACAGGGCATCCAGGAGTGGCTACACCTTC.